This TCR beta chain is from a study of breast tumors, draining lymph nodes, adjacent tissues. Study results and caveats: Tumor repertoires ranked between lymph nodes and nontumor tissue in diversity, with V and J gene preferences. That most tumor T cells come from lymph nodes remained unproven. The data were judged consistent with most tumor T cells coming from lymph node and expanding in tumor. Luminal-like breast cancer showed significantly greater tumor-nontumor repertoire similarity than basal-like breast cancer did.

This clonotype was observed many times. Its specificity is unknown. TCRdb analysed the multiplex PCR reads with MiXCR anew, one entry per CDR3 protein. The sample includes some 200,000 distinct CDR3 sequences, over 25% of them seen just once. Breast cancer patients provided tissue from their axillary draining lymph nodes. The CDR3 length is 12 residues. Trimming removed 2 bases at V and 1 base at J, with 5 bases between. The germline V gene encodes CDR1 GTSNPN and CDR2 SVGIG (reference sequence). The chain combines TRBV30 with TRBJ2-5; no clear D. This sequence originates from a female donor with breast cancer. Some clones in this sample may be carry-over from other donors' samples. Sequenced sample: axillary lymph node tissue. The CDR3 nucleotides are TGTGCCTGGAGTCCTGTCCAAGAGACCCAGTACTTC. Amino acid sequence: CAWSPVQETQYF.